Listed below are T cell receptor beta chains from one sample, sequenced in a study of cytomegalovirus exposure and HLA in healthy donors. Only in-frame clones appear in the TCRdb table, and some are missing; sequencing was by immunoSEQ multiplex PCR. The sample holds approximately 170,000 clones, 91% seen once. Input material: PBMCs. The receptors derive from a woman younger than 30 in good health and CMV-seropositive. Each CDR3 is given with its conserved first and last residue. Each record gives: clone size, D gene, V gene, J gene, CDR3 length, CDR3 protein, CDR3 DNA. D genes are given only for firm matches. Size tells how often a clone was seen (once, few, many) or the class of an expanded clone, and some rows leave it out.

clone size: NA
D gene: NA
V gene: TRBV5-1
J gene: TRBJ2-1
CDR3 length: 14
CDR3 protein: CASRREPGSNEQFF
CDR3 DNA: TGCGCCAGCAGGAGGGAACCGGGATCTAATGAGCAGTTCTTC

clone size: NA
D gene: TRBD2
V gene: TRBV29-1
J gene: TRBJ2-1
CDR3 length: 15
CDR3 protein: CSVPRGARTSGGQFF
CDR3 DNA: TGCAGCGTTCCCAGGGGGGCGCGGACTAGCGGGGGGCAGTTCTTC

clone size: NA
D gene: TRBD1
V gene: TRBV5-4
J gene: TRBJ2-7
CDR3 length: 12
CDR3 protein: CASGDRGYEQYF
CDR3 DNA: TGTGCCAGCGGGGACAGGGGCTACGAGCAGTACTTC

clone size: NA
D gene: TRBD2
V gene: TRBV6-5
J gene: TRBJ2-1
CDR3 length: 15
CDR3 protein: CASSRTSGGGNEQFF
CDR3 DNA: TGTGCCAGCAGTCGGACTAGCGGGGGAGGCAATGAGCAGTTCTTC

clone size: NA
D gene: NA
V gene: TRBV12-5
J gene: TRBJ2-6
CDR3 length: 15
CDR3 protein: CASGFAGSGANVLTF
CDR3 DNA: TGTGCTAGTGGTTTTGCGGGGTCTGGGGCCAACGTCCTGACTTTC

clone size: NA
D gene: NA
V gene: TRBV2
J gene: TRBJ2-5
CDR3 length: 14
CDR3 protein: CASRRRGLVETQYF
CDR3 DNA: TGTGCCAGCCGCCGGCGGGGGCTCGTCGAGACCCAGTACTTC

clone size: NA
D gene: TRBD1
V gene: TRBV2
J gene: TRBJ2-1
CDR3 length: 14
CDR3 protein: CAIVRDRGPNEQFF
CDR3 DNA: TGTGCCATCGTAAGGGACAGGGGGCCCAATGAGCAGTTCTTC

clone size: NA
D gene: TRBD1
V gene: TRBV9
J gene: TRBJ2-3
CDR3 length: 16
CDR3 protein: CASSVGGDRGTDTQYF
CDR3 DNA: TGTGCCAGCAGCGTAGGGGGGGACAGGGGAACAGATACGCAGTATTTT

clone size: NA
D gene: TRBD1
V gene: TRBV6-6
J gene: TRBJ1-2
CDR3 length: 14
CDR3 protein: CASSSPGQGKGYTF
CDR3 DNA: TGTGCCAGCAGTTCCCCGGGACAGGGAAAGGGCTACACCTTC

clone size: NA
D gene: TRBD1
V gene: TRBV18
J gene: TRBJ1-1
CDR3 length: 16
CDR3 protein: CASSPSRGRTNTEAFF
CDR3 DNA: TGTGCCAGCTCACCGTCCAGGGGGCGAACGAACACTGAAGCTTTCTTT

clone size: NA
D gene: TRBD1
V gene: TRBV9
J gene: TRBJ1-4
CDR3 length: 15
CDR3 protein: CASSPPGQGRGGLFF
CDR3 DNA: TGTGCCAGCAGCCCCCCGGGACAGGGTCGTGGTGGACTGTTTTTT

clone size: NA
D gene: TRBD1
V gene: TRBV29-1
J gene: TRBJ1-2
CDR3 length: 14
CDR3 protein: CSVRTGTGNYGYTF
CDR3 DNA: TGCAGCGTTCGTACCGGGACAGGCAACTATGGCTACACCTTC

clone size: NA
D gene: NA
V gene: TRBV7-9
J gene: TRBJ1-1
CDR3 length: 12
CDR3 protein: CASGPLDGKAFF
CDR3 DNA: TGTGCTTCGGGCCCCCTGGACGGGAAAGCTTTCTTT

clone size: NA
D gene: NA
V gene: TRBV7-3
J gene: TRBJ2-3
CDR3 length: 13
CDR3 protein: CASSSGGPDTQYF
CDR3 DNA: TGTGCCAGCAGCTCCGGGGGTCCAGATACGCAGTATTTT

clone size: NA
D gene: TRBD2
V gene: TRBV6-6
J gene: TRBJ2-1
CDR3 length: 14
CDR3 protein: CASTNGGRTHEQFF
CDR3 DNA: TGTGCCAGCACTAACGGCGGGAGGACTCATGAGCAGTTCTTC

clone size: NA
D gene: NA
V gene: TRBV6-9
J gene: TRBJ1-5
CDR3 length: 14
CDR3 protein: CASSYSGAGQPQHF
CDR3 DNA: TGTGCCAGCAGTTATTCTGGGGCCGGGCAGCCCCAGCATTTT

clone size: NA
D gene: TRBD1
V gene: TRBV7-6
J gene: TRBJ2-1
CDR3 length: 13
CDR3 protein: CASSGGQTNEQFF
CDR3 DNA: TGTGCCAGCAGCGGGGGACAGACCAATGAGCAGTTCTTC

clone size: NA
D gene: NA
V gene: TRBV19
J gene: TRBJ2-7
CDR3 length: 14
CDR3 protein: CASSIGGISYEQYF
CDR3 DNA: TGTGCCAGTAGTATTGGAGGGATCTCCTACGAGCAGTACTTC

clone size: NA
D gene: NA
V gene: TRBV5-4
J gene: TRBJ2-7
CDR3 length: 13
CDR3 protein: CASSHGQAGEQYF
CDR3 DNA: TGTGCCAGCAGCCACGGACAGGCGGGGGAGCAGTACTTC

clone size: NA
D gene: TRBD2
V gene: TRBV11-2
J gene: TRBJ2-5
CDR3 length: 15
CDR3 protein: CASSLPAGAQETQYF
CDR3 DNA: TGTGCCAGCAGCTTACCAGCGGGGGCCCAAGAGACCCAGTACTTC

clone size: NA
D gene: NA
V gene: TRBV4-3
J gene: TRBJ2-2
CDR3 length: 15
CDR3 protein: CASSQDLSGTGELFF
CDR3 DNA: TGCGCCAGCAGCCAAGATCTGAGCGGCACCGGGGAGCTGTTTTTT

clone size: NA
D gene: TRBD2
V gene: TRBV19
J gene: TRBJ2-1
CDR3 length: 16
CDR3 protein: CASSIHSGGVYNEQFF
CDR3 DNA: TGTGCCAGTAGTATTCATAGCGGGGGGGTATACAATGAGCAGTTCTTC

clone size: NA
D gene: TRBD1
V gene: TRBV5-1
J gene: TRBJ2-5
CDR3 length: 14
CDR3 protein: CASSPKGAGETQYF
CDR3 DNA: TGCGCCAGCAGCCCGAAGGGGGCTGGGGAGACCCAGTACTTC

clone size: NA
D gene: NA
V gene: TRBV6-4
J gene: TRBJ2-1
CDR3 length: 13
CDR3 protein: CASKGAGNNEQFF
CDR3 DNA: TGTGCCAGCAAAGGGGCAGGGAACAATGAGCAGTTCTTC

clone size: NA
D gene: TRBD2
V gene: TRBV7-9
J gene: TRBJ2-1
CDR3 length: 19
CDR3 protein: CASSLARTSGRSSYNEQFF
CDR3 DNA: TGTGCCAGCAGCTTAGCCCGGACTAGCGGGAGGAGCTCCTACAATGAGCAGTTCTTC

clone size: NA
D gene: TRBD1
V gene: TRBV7-9
J gene: TRBJ1-5
CDR3 length: 17
CDR3 protein: CASSPSISDRGNQPQHF
CDR3 DNA: TGTGCCAGCAGCCCGTCCATCTCGGACAGGGGGAATCAGCCCCAGCATTTT

clone size: NA
D gene: NA
V gene: TRBV10-3
J gene: TRBJ1-3
CDR3 length: 14
CDR3 protein: CAIRQEHSGNTIYF
CDR3 DNA: TGTGCCATCAGGCAAGAACACTCTGGAAACACCATATATTTT

clone size: few
D gene: NA
V gene: TRBV6-5
J gene: TRBJ1-1
CDR3 length: 15
CDR3 protein: CASSYGRREATEAFF
CDR3 DNA: TGTGCCAGCAGTTACGGACGACGGGAGGCCACTGAAGCTTTCTTT

clone size: once
D gene: TRBD2
V gene: TRBV19
J gene: TRBJ2-1
CDR3 length: 16
CDR3 protein: CASSIDPSGAYNEQFF
CDR3 DNA: TGTGCCAGTAGTATAGATCCTAGCGGGGCCTACAATGAGCAGTTCTTC

clone size: NA
D gene: TRBD1
V gene: TRBV11-2
J gene: TRBJ2-1
CDR3 length: 15
CDR3 protein: CASSLGQAVNNEQFF
CDR3 DNA: TGTGCCAGCAGCTTGGGACAGGCCGTTAACAATGAGCAGTTCTTC

clone size: NA
D gene: TRBD1
V gene: TRBV7-9
J gene: TRBJ1-4
CDR3 length: 15
CDR3 protein: CASSSKGTANEKLFF
CDR3 DNA: TGTGCCAGCAGCTCGAAGGGGACAGCTAATGAAAAACTGTTTTTT

clone size: NA
D gene: NA
V gene: TRBV4-2
J gene: TRBJ2-1
CDR3 length: 16
CDR3 protein: CASSSREVGSYNEQFF
CDR3 DNA: TGTGCCAGCAGCTCCAGGGAAGTTGGGTCCTACAATGAGCAGTTCTTC

clone size: NA
D gene: NA
V gene: TRBV7-2
J gene: TRBJ2-2
CDR3 length: 14
CDR3 protein: CASSLDPGTGELFF
CDR3 DNA: TGTGCCAGCAGCTTAGATCCGGGAACCGGGGAGCTGTTTTTT

clone size: once
D gene: NA
V gene: TRBV9
J gene: TRBJ2-5
CDR3 length: 15
CDR3 protein: CASSRYETEIETQYF
CDR3 DNA: TGTGCCAGCAGCCGGTATGAGACTGAGATAGAGACCCAGTACTTC

clone size: NA
D gene: TRBD1
V gene: TRBV19
J gene: TRBJ1-5
CDR3 length: 15
CDR3 protein: CASRLDRAGNQPQHF
CDR3 DNA: TGTGCCAGTAGGCTGGACAGGGCGGGAAATCAGCCCCAGCATTTT

clone size: NA
D gene: NA
V gene: TRBV10-1
J gene: TRBJ2-3
CDR3 length: 15
CDR3 protein: CASSDSGLSTDTQYF
CDR3 DNA: TGCGCCAGCAGTGATTCTGGACTCTCCACAGATACGCAGTATTTT

clone size: NA
D gene: TRBD1
V gene: TRBV15
J gene: TRBJ2-7
CDR3 length: 15
CDR3 protein: CATSTRQGAGYEQYF
CDR3 DNA: TGTGCCACCAGCACACGACAGGGGGCGGGCTACGAGCAGTACTTC

clone size: NA
D gene: TRBD2
V gene: TRBV7-9
J gene: TRBJ2-1
CDR3 length: 14
CDR3 protein: CASRGLARGYEQFF
CDR3 DNA: TGTGCCAGCAGGGGACTAGCGCGAGGGTATGAGCAGTTCTTC

clone size: once
D gene: NA
V gene: TRBV7-9
J gene: TRBJ2-3
CDR3 length: 15
CDR3 protein: CASSPGISPADTQYF
CDR3 DNA: TGTGCCAGCAGCCCAGGTATAAGCCCAGCAGATACGCAGTATTTT

clone size: NA
D gene: NA
V gene: TRBV9
J gene: TRBJ1-2
CDR3 length: 15
CDR3 protein: CASSGSDSRPRAYTF
CDR3 DNA: TGTGCCAGCAGCGGCTCCGACAGCCGCCCAAGAGCCTACACCTTC

clone size: NA
D gene: TRBD2
V gene: TRBV19
J gene: TRBJ2-1
CDR3 length: 16
CDR3 protein: CASSIVGLAGENEQFF
CDR3 DNA: TGTGCCAGTAGTATAGTAGGACTAGCGGGAGAGAATGAGCAGTTCTTC

clone size: NA
D gene: TRBD1
V gene: TRBV29-1
J gene: TRBJ2-2
CDR3 length: 15
CDR3 protein: CSATGTGWNTGELFF
CDR3 DNA: TGCAGCGCCACCGGGACAGGGTGGAACACCGGGGAGCTGTTTTTT

clone size: NA
D gene: TRBD1
V gene: TRBV5-1
J gene: TRBJ1-1
CDR3 length: 15
CDR3 protein: CASSFGDRMNTEAFF
CDR3 DNA: TGCGCCAGCAGCTTTGGGGACAGAATGAACACTGAAGCTTTCTTT

clone size: NA
D gene: TRBD1
V gene: TRBV11-2
J gene: TRBJ2-7
CDR3 length: 17
CDR3 protein: CASSSLRGTGRIHEQYF
CDR3 DNA: TGTGCCAGCAGCTCCTTGCGGGGGACAGGGAGGATCCACGAGCAGTACTTC

clone size: once
D gene: NA
V gene: TRBV6-5
J gene: TRBJ1-1
CDR3 length: 15
CDR3 protein: CASSWGLEPNTEAFF
CDR3 DNA: TGTGCCAGCAGTTGGGGCCTGGAGCCGAACACTGAAGCTTTCTTT

clone size: NA
D gene: TRBD2
V gene: TRBV18
J gene: TRBJ2-3
CDR3 length: 16
CDR3 protein: CASSSTSGRRTDTQYF
CDR3 DNA: TGTGCCAGCTCATCGACTAGCGGACGCCGCACAGATACGCAGTATTTT

clone size: NA
D gene: NA
V gene: TRBV2
J gene: TRBJ1-5
CDR3 length: 24
CDR3 protein: CASSDFLFNLIPGERNTGNQPQHF
CDR3 DNA: TGTGCCAGCAGTGATTTTTTGTTCAACCTTATACCCGGGGAAAGAAATACAGGCAATCAGCCCCAGCATTTT

clone size: NA
D gene: NA
V gene: TRBV19
J gene: TRBJ1-2
CDR3 length: 15
CDR3 protein: CASSNQGTTSYGYTF
CDR3 DNA: TGTGCCAGTAGTAATCAGGGAACAACTTCCTATGGCTACACCTTC

clone size: once
D gene: NA
V gene: TRBV1
J gene: TRBJ2-7
CDR3 length: 16
CDR3 protein: CTSSQESLADTYEQYF
CDR3 DNA: TGCACCAGCAGCCAAGAGAGTCTAGCGGATACCTACGAGCAGTACTTC

clone size: NA
D gene: NA
V gene: TRBV7-2
J gene: TRBJ1-5
CDR3 length: 14
CDR3 protein: CASRPPGTNQPQHF
CDR3 DNA: TGTGCCAGCAGACCTCCGGGAACCAATCAGCCCCAGCATTTT

clone size: once
D gene: NA
V gene: TRBV6-5
J gene: TRBJ2-2
CDR3 length: 14
CDR3 protein: CASSLFIGLGELFF
CDR3 DNA: TGTGCCAGCAGTTTGTTCATCGGGTTAGGGGAGCTGTTTTTT

clone size: NA
D gene: NA
V gene: TRBV5-3
J gene: TRBJ1-5
CDR3 length: 20
CDR3 protein: CARTITSRSCAPRGDQPQHF
CDR3 DNA: TGTGCCAGAACCATTACCTCGAGAAGCTGTGCCCCCCGAGGCGACCAGCCCCAGCATTTT